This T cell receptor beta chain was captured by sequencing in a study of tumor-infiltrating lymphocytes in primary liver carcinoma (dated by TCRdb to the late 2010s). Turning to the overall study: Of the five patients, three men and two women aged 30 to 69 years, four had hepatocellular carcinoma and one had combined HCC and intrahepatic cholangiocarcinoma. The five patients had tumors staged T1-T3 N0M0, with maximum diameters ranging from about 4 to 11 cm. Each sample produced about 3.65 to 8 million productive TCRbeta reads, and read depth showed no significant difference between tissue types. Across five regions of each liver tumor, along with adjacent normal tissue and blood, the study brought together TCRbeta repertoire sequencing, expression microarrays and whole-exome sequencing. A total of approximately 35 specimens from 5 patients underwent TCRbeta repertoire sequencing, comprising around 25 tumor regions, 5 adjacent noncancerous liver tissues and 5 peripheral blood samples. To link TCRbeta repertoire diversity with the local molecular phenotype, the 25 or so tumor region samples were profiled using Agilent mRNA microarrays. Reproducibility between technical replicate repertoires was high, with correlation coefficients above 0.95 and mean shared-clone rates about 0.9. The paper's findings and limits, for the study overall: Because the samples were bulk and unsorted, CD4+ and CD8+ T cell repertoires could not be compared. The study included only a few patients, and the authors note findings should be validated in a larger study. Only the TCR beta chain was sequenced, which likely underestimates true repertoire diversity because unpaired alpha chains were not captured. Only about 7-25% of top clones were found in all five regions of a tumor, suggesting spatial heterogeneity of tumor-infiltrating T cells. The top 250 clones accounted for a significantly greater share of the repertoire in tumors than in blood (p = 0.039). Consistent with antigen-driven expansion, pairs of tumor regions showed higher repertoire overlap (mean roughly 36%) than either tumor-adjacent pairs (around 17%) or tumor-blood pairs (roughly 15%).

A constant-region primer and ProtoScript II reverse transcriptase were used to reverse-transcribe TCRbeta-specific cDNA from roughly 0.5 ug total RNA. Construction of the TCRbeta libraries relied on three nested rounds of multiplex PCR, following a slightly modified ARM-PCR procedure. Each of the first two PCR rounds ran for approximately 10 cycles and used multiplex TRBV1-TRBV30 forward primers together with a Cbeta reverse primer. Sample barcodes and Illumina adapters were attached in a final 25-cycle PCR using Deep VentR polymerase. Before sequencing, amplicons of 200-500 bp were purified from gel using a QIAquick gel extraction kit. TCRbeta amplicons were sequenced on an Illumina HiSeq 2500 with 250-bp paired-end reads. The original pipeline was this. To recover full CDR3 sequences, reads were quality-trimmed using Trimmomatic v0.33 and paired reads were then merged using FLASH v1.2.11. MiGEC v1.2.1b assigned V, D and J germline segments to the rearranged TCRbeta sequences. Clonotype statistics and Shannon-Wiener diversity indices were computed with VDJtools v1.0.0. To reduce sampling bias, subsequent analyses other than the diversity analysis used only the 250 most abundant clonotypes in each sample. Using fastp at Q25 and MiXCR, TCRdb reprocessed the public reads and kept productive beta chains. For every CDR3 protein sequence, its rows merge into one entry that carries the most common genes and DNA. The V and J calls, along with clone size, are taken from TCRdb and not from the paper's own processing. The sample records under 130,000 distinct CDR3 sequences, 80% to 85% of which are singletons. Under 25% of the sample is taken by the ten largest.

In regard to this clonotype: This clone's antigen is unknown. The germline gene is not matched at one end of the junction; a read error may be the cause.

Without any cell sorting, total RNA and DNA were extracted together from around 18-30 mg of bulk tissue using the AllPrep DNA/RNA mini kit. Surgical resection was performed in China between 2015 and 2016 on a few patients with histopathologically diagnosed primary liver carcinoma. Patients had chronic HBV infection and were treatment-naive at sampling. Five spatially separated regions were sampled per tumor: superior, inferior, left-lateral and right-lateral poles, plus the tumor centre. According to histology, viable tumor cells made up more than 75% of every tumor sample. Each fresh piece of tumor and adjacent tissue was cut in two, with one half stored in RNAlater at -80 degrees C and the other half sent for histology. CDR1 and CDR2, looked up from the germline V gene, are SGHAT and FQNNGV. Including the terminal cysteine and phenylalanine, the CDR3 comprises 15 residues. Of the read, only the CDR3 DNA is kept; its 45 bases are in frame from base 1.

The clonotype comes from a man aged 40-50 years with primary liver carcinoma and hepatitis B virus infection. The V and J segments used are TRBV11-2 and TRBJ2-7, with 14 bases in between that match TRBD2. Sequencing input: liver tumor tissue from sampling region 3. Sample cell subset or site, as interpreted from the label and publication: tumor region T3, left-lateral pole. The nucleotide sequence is TGTGCCAGCAGTTCACGACTAGCGGGAGGGGGGGAGCAGCACTTC. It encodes CASSSRLAGGGEQHF. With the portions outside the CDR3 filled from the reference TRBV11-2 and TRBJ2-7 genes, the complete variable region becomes EAGVAQSPRYKIIEKRQSVAFWCNPISGHATLYWYQQILGQGPKLLIQFQNNGVVDDSQLPKDRFSAERLKGVDSTLKIQPAKLEDSAVYLCASSSRLAGGGEQHFGPGTRLTVT.